This TCR beta chain stems from a study of blood T cell repertoires in COVID-19. Overall study context: Acute-phase and convalescent COVID-19 samples originated in the United States, Italy and Spain.

In the authors' workflow: Using reference gene primer amplification, nucleated cell counts were estimated. TCRdb keeps only in-frame clones here, not all; method: immunoSEQ multiplex PCR. V, J and clone size are taken as reported in that table, and D and trimming were inferred from the DNA itself. In the table there are about 50,000 clones, about 85% of which are singletons. The V end lost 7 bases, the J end lost 0 bases, and 19 bases lay between the germline ends. Germline V gene lookup returns CDR1 ENHRY and CDR2 SYGVKD. The CDR3 has 17 residues. This rearrangement joins TRBV10-3 to TRBJ2-1; possible D gene TRBD2, 6 bases. The TCR comes from a human donor in a cohort sampled during active COVID-19. Sequenced sample: peripheral blood. The CDR3 region is CAIKGTGPSSSYNEQFF. In DNA, the CDR3 is TGTGCCATCAAGGGGACTGGTCCTTCAAGCTCCTACAATGAGCAGTTCTTC.